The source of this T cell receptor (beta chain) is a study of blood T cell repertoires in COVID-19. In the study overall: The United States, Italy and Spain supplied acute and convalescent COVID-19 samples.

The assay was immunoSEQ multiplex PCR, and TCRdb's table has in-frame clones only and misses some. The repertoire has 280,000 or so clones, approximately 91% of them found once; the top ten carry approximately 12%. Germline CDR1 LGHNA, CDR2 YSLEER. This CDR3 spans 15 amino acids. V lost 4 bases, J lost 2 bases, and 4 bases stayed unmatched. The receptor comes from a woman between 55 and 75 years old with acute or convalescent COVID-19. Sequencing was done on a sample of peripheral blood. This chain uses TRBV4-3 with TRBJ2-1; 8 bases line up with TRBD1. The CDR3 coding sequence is TGCGCCAGCAGCCTGGACAGGGTCACCTACAATGAGCAGTTCTTC. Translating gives CASSLDRVTYNEQFF.